This TCR beta chain was identified in a study of T cells and Merkel cell carcinoma outcomes. Findings and caveats of the study: Merkel cell carcinoma outcomes were reportedly predicted by repertoire and T-cell density.

To note about this clone: Its cognate antigen is unknown.

The germline CDR1 and CDR2 sequences are SEHNR and FQNEAQ (reference sequence). The CDR3 is 16 residues long. V lost 2 bases, J lost 3 bases, and 6 bases stayed unmatched. Generated by immunoSEQ multiplex PCR, the TCRdb table keeps only in-frame clones and is missing some. The sample carries about 15,000 clones, 80% to 95% recorded once. This receptor was taken from a human donor with Merkel cell carcinoma. This rearrangement joins TRBV7-9 to TRBJ2-2; 7 bases are a match to TRBD1. Input material: tumor tissue from Merkel cell carcinoma. The CDR3 here is CASSLKGGLHTGELFF. The CDR3 bases are TGTGCCAGCAGCTTAAAAGGGGGCCTGCACACCGGGGAGCTGTTTTTT.